This T cell receptor (beta chain) is from a study of regulatory T cells in long-lasting Graves disease. General study points: Persistent-disease Graves' patients showed less TCR diversity than new cases.

Time point: persistent/refractory GD, antithyroid drugs over 5 years with positive TRAb. PBMC RNA served as the TCR library source. HTBI primers from iRepertoire and Arm-PCR of CDR3 regions yielded the TCR beta libraries. TCRdb analysed the multiplex PCR reads with MiXCR anew, one entry per CDR3 protein. The top ten clones hold about a quarter of a sample with under 450,000 distinct CDR3 sequences, about 25% of them seen once. This clonotype was counted a few times. Its antigen remains unknown. The receptor comes from a female donor with Graves disease. Material: peripheral blood mononuclear cells (PBMCs), obtained when the disease was refractory, from a patient treated with antithyroid drugs.

The CDR3 is CATSVGASQPQHF. Written as DNA, the CDR3 is TGTGCCACCAGTGTGGGGGCATCTCAGCCCCAGCATTTT. V is TRBV24-1 and J is TRBJ1-5, with D perhaps matching TRBD1 (6 bases). The V and J ends lost 5 bases and 6 bases respectively, with 10 bases between them. Germline values: CDR1 KGHDR, CDR2 SFDVKD. CDR3 length: 13 amino acids.